Listed here is a single TCR beta chain. Libraries were prepared by immunoSEQ multiplex PCR; TCRdb keeps only in-frame clonotypes and omits some of them. Here the sample spans under 300,000 clones, approximately 88% being singletons. The data were obtained in a study of blood T cell repertoires in COVID-19. Study information: From T cells, B-cell-depleted T cells, or PBMCs came the material, which was cDNA or gDNA.

V shed 6 bases and J shed 7 bases, with 19 bases lying between them. The CDR3 length is 15 residues. CDR1 and CDR2 from the germline V gene are SGHTA and FQGNSA. This receptor was identified in a woman in her forties who had been exposed to COVID-19. The chain couples TRBV7-2 to TRBJ2-1, with D perhaps matching TRBD1 (7 bases). The sequenced sample was PBMCs or T cells enriched from blood (not recorded which). CDR3 residues: CASSYQEGAGNEQFF. As DNA, the CDR3 is TGTGCCAGCAGTTATCAGGAGGGGGCTGGAAATGAGCAGTTCTTC.